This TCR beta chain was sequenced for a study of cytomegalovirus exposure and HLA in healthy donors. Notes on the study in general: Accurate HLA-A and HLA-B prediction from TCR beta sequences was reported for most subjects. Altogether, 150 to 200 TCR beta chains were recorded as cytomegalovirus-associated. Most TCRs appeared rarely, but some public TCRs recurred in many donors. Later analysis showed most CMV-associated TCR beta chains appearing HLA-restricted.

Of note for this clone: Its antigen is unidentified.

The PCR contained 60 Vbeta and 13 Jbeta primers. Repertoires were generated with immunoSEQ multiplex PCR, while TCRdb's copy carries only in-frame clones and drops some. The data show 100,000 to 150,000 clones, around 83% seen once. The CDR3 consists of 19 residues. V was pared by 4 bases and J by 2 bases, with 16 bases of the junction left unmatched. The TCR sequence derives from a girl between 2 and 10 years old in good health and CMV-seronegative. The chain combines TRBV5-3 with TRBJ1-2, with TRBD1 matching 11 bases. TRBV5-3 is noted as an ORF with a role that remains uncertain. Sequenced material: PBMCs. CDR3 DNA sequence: TGTGCCAGAAGCCGCCCCCAACCACTCCGGGACAGGGGGAACTATGGCTACACCTTC. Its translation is CARSRPQPLRDRGNYGYTF.